This T cell receptor beta chain is drawn from a study of blood T cell repertoires in COVID-19. Overall study: From T cells, B-cell-depleted T cells, or PBMCs came the material, which was cDNA or gDNA.

This CDR3 has 14 amino acids. Germline V lookup: CDR1 SEHNR, CDR2 FQNEAQ (reference sequence). V was pared by 8 bases and J by 0 bases, with 14 bases between. Original data processing: Reference gene primer amplification gave nucleated cell count estimates. Measured with immunoSEQ multiplex PCR; TCRdb has only the in-frame clones, and not every one. V and J calls and clone size follow that table, whereas D and trimming were derived from the DNA. The data hold about 29,000 clones, with 80% to 90% observed a single time. The material sequenced was peripheral blood. This receptor was identified in an elderly man with acute or convalescent COVID-19. This rearrangement joins TRBV7-9 to TRBJ2-7; D perhaps matches TRBD2 (6 bases). CDR3 protein: CASGWGVDSYEQYF. In DNA, the CDR3 is TGTGCCAGCGGCTGGGGGGTTGACTCCTACGAGCAGTACTTC.